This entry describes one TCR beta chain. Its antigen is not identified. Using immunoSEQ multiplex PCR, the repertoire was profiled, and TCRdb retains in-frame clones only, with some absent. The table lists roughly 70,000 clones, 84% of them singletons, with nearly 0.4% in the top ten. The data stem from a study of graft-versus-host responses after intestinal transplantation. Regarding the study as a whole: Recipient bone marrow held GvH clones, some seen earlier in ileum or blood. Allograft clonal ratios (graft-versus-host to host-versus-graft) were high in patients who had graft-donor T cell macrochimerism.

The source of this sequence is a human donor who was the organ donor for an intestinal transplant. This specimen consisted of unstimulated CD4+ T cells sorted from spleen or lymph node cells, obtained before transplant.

The CDR3 loop reads CASSGPTVSRNYGYTF. The CDR3 DNA is TGTGCCAGCAGTGGGCCGACAGTGTCGCGTAACTATGGCTACACCTTC. This sequence joins TRBV6-4 and TRBJ1-2; D is perhaps TRBD1 (5 bases). Trimming shortened V by 4 bases and J by 1 base, and 16 bases separated the two germline ends. Germline-derived CDR1 and CDR2 are MRHNA and SNTAGT. The CDR3 consists of 16 residues.